The source of this T cell receptor beta chain is a study of blood T cell repertoires in COVID-19. Overall study context: T cells, B-cell-depleted T cells, or PBMCs provided the cDNA or gDNA that served as material.

V dropped 2 bases and J dropped 2; count of bases not matched to a gene: 5. Per the germline V gene, CDR1 is SGHNT and CDR2 is YYREEE (reference sequence). The CDR3 covers 16 residues. Assay used: immunoSEQ multiplex PCR; TCRdb lists only in-frame clones, some missing. In the table there are 150,000 or so clones, 75% to 90% of which are singletons. Cohort assignment relied on participant-reported clinical history. It was within 2 weeks before study entry that exposed participants met a COVID-19 case. Sequenced sample: PBMCs or T cells enriched from blood (not recorded which). The source of this sequence is a middle-aged woman who had been exposed to COVID-19. V is TRBV5-4 and J is TRBJ2-5; 11 nucleotides line up with TRBD2. The CDR3 is CASSFLLAGGQETQYF. CDR3 in DNA: TGTGCCAGCAGCTTTTTGCTAGCGGGGGGTCAAGAGACCCAGTACTTC.